The rows below give T cell receptor beta chains drawn from one sample of a study of persistence of HIV-infected CD4 T cells. Sequenced by immunoSEQ multiplex PCR; TCRdb stores in-frame clones only, minus some. The sample holds roughly 20,000 clones, 75% to 80% seen once. These TCRs' antigens remain unknown. The sequencing used CD4+ T cells sorted from PBMCs after roughly 17-hour stimulation, collected from a patient who received antiretroviral therapy. The receptor set was obtained from an adult man with HIV who was CMV-seropositive. CDR3s include the opening cysteine and the closing phenylalanine or tryptophan. A D gene is named only where the DNA matches it firmly. Clone size appears in some rows only: once, few, many, or a class for an expanded clone.

abundance: NA
d_gene: TRBD1
j_gene: TRBJ1-6
v_gene: TRBV19
CDR3aa: CARAEKDREGSYNSPLHF
CDR3nt: TGTGCCAGAGCCGAGAAGGACAGGGAAGGATCCTATAATTCACCCCTCCACTTT

abundance: once
d_gene: NA
j_gene: TRBJ1-2
v_gene: TRBV19
CDR3aa: CASSADRRYGYTF
CDR3nt: TGTGCCAGTAGTGCAGACAGGAGATATGGCTACACCTTC

abundance: NA
d_gene: TRBD1
j_gene: TRBJ2-7
v_gene: TRBV27
CDR3aa: CASSRQGYYEQYF
CDR3nt: TGTGCCAGCAGCCGACAGGGATACTACGAGCAGTACTTC

abundance: NA
d_gene: TRBD2
j_gene: TRBJ2-7
v_gene: TRBV3-1/TRBV3-2
CDR3aa: CASSSSGLAGEQYF
CDR3nt: TGTGCCAGCAGCTCATCAGGACTAGCTGGCGAGCAGTACTTC

abundance: few
d_gene: NA
j_gene: TRBJ2-7
v_gene: TRBV2
CDR3aa: CASSEEGGEQYF
CDR3nt: TGTGCCAGCAGTGAAGAGGGAGGCGAGCAGTACTTC

abundance: NA
d_gene: TRBD1
j_gene: TRBJ2-3
v_gene: TRBV5-4
CDR3aa: CASSGETGAPQYF
CDR3nt: TGTGCCAGCAGCGGCGAAACAGGGGCCCCCCAGTATTTT

abundance: NA
d_gene: NA
j_gene: TRBJ1-3
v_gene: TRBV6-1
CDR3aa: CASSEAGGVSGNTIYF
CDR3nt: TGTGCCAGCAGTGAAGCGGGAGGGGTCTCTGGAAACACCATATATTTT

abundance: NA
d_gene: NA
j_gene: TRBJ1-3
v_gene: TRBV19
CDR3aa: CASSIDRQANSGNTIYF
CDR3nt: TGTGCCAGTAGTATAGATCGTCAGGCGAACTCTGGAAACACCATATATTTT

abundance: NA
d_gene: TRBD1
j_gene: TRBJ1-1
v_gene: TRBV23-1
CDR3aa: CASSHKIRGRGPSTEAFF
CDR3nt: TGCGCCAGCAGTCATAAAATCAGGGGCAGGGGGCCCTCCACTGAAGCTTTCTTT

abundance: NA
d_gene: TRBD1
j_gene: TRBJ1-5
v_gene: TRBV29-1
CDR3aa: CSVGQGLNQPQHF
CDR3nt: TGCAGCGTCGGACAGGGATTAAATCAGCCCCAGCATTTT

abundance: once
d_gene: NA
j_gene: TRBJ1-1
v_gene: TRBV29-1
CDR3aa: CSVVWGIEAFF
CDR3nt: TGCAGCGTTGTGTGGGGAATTGAAGCTTTCTTT

abundance: NA
d_gene: NA
j_gene: TRBJ1-1
v_gene: TRBV5-5
CDR3aa: CASSLVGTGRLNTEAFF
CDR3nt: TGTGCCAGCAGCTTGGTCGGAACGGGGAGACTGAACACTGAAGCTTTCTTT

abundance: NA
d_gene: NA
j_gene: TRBJ2-1
v_gene: TRBV5-1
CDR3aa: CASSLGGTPYNEQFF
CDR3nt: TGCGCCAGCAGCTTGGGGGGGACACCTTACAATGAGCAGTTCTTC

abundance: NA
d_gene: NA
j_gene: TRBJ2-6
v_gene: TRBV5-4
CDR3aa: CASSSGRGPSGANVLTF
CDR3nt: TGTGCCAGCAGCTCGGGGCGTGGTCCCTCTGGGGCCAACGTCCTGACTTTC

abundance: NA
d_gene: NA
j_gene: TRBJ2-1
v_gene: TRBV28
CDR3aa: CASSFEGGLNEQFF
CDR3nt: TGTGCCAGCAGTTTCGAAGGGGGTTTGAATGAGCAGTTCTTC

abundance: few
d_gene: NA
j_gene: TRBJ1-2
v_gene: TRBV3-1/TRBV3-2
CDR3aa: CASSQGTTGYTF
CDR3nt: TGTGCCAGCAGCCAAGGGACGACCGGCTACACCTTC

abundance: NA
d_gene: NA
j_gene: TRBJ1-2
v_gene: TRBV5-1
CDR3aa: CATAGPQESGYTF
CDR3nt: TGCGCCACCGCAGGGCCCCAGGAGTCCGGCTACACCTTC

abundance: NA
d_gene: NA
j_gene: TRBJ1-1
v_gene: TRBV12-3/TRBV12-4
CDR3aa: CASSLRESSEAFF
CDR3nt: TGTGCCAGCAGTTTACGGGAGTCTTCTGAAGCTTTCTTT

abundance: NA
d_gene: NA
j_gene: TRBJ1-4
v_gene: TRBV7-9
CDR3aa: CASSSDPDRVNEKLFF
CDR3nt: TGTGCCAGCAGTTCCGATCCGGACCGCGTTAATGAAAAACTGTTTTTT